This T cell receptor (beta chain) was sequenced in a study of T cell responses to AZD1222 COVID-19 vaccine. The CDR3 has 13 residues. CDR1 SGDLS and CDR2 YYNGEE come from the germline V gene. Trimming shortened V by 0 bases and J by 0 bases, and 4 bases separated the two germline ends. Study-wide findings and caveats: White British ancestry dominated among donors, who included more females, and clonal diversity was possibly underestimated. An increase in Spike-specific TCR breadth and depth was observed after two AZD1222 doses.

Generated by immunoSEQ multiplex PCR, the TCRdb table keeps only in-frame clones and is missing some. Among roughly 140,000 clones, about 92% were seen once, and the ten largest hold 9% to 15%. As to this clone: Antigen: not known.

The sample was peripheral blood, taken after recovery from COVID-19. The J gene is TRBJ2-7, the V gene TRBV9; D not resolved. This sequence was found in an adult who had recovered from COVID-19. The CDR3 DNA sequence: TGTGCCAGCAGCGTAGATGCCTCCTACGAGCAGTACTTC. Protein product: CASSVDASYEQYF.